The table lists the clone carrying this T cell receptor beta chain with a few counts. Alongside a J-beta primer mix, a sample-barcoded 5' primer served in a second PCR lasting roughly 7 to 12 cycles. Each CDR3 protein gets one entry after TCRdb re-called the 5' RACE reads with MiXCR. The sample lists under 1,000,000 distinct CDR3 sequences; around 45% were seen once. This sample is part of a study of blood T cells in healthy people across ages. Trimming cost V 5 bases and J 3 bases, with 17 bases left between them. This CDR3 spans 15 amino acids. Germline CDR1 reads DFQATT; CDR2 reads SNEGSKA (reference sequence). In terms of origin and age, donors were healthy Caucasian individuals from Russia aged roughly 6 to 100.

The sequenced sample consisted of blood. This rearrangement joins TRBV20-1 to TRBJ2-1; D possibly corresponds to TRBD2 (6 bases). The sequence came from a man at least 80 years old in good health. The CDR3 is CSAGTRDFSYNEQFF. CDR3 nucleotide sequence: TGCAGTGCTGGTACCCGGGACTTCAGCTACAATGAGCAGTTCTTC.